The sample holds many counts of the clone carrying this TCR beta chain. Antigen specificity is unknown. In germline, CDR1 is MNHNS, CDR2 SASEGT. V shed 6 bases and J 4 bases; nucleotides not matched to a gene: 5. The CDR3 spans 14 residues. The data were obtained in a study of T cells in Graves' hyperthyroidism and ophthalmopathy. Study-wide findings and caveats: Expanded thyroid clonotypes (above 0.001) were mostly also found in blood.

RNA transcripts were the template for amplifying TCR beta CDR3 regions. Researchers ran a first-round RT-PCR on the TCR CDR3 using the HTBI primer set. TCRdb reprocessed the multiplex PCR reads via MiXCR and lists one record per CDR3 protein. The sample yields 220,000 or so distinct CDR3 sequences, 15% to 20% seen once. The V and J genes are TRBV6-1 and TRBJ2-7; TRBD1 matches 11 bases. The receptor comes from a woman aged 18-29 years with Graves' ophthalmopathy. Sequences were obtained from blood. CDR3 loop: CASRADRGQYEQYF. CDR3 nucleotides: TGTGCCAGCAGGGCGGACAGGGGGCAATACGAGCAGTACTTC.